This TCR beta chain was found in a study of shared clonotypes between healthy human individuals. CDR3 length: 14 residues. Germline-derived CDR1 and CDR2 are SGHNT and YENEEA. The ends lost 10 bases at V and 5 bases at J; junction bases unmatched: 7. Genomic DNA from each subset was divided evenly over several immunoSEQ plates. TCRdb's copy holds only in-frame clones and misses some; the assay was immunoSEQ multiplex PCR. The sample records over 850,000 clones, 70% to 80% being singletons. Donors were healthy HIV-negative adults without recently reported acute infections or vaccinations. Sequencing was carried out using memory CD4+ T cells from PBMCs. Sample subset: CD45RA-negative fraction. The clonotype was recovered from a man younger than 30 in good health. Some clones in this sample may be carry-over from other donors' samples. J is TRBJ2-3 and V is TRBV11-3; 12 bases are a match to TRBD2. The CDR3 bases are TGTGCCACTTTGACTAGCGGGAGAGGAGATACGCAGTATTTT. Translated, it gives CATLTSGRGDTQYF.